This entry lists 32 T cell receptor beta chains sequenced from one sample in a study of OX40 agonist ivuxolimab in advanced cancers. The method was immunoSEQ multiplex PCR; TCRdb's version includes in-frame clones alone and lacks a portion of them. The sample shows roughly 70,000 clones, more than 75% of them seen only once. The sample here was CD4+ or CD8+ T cells sorted from blood, taken in a trial of the OX40 agonist ivuxolimab. Receptors were obtained from an adult with an advanced solid tumor such as melanoma, head and neck, liver or kidney cancer.

V gene TRBV6-6 combines with J gene TRBJ2-3; weak D call: TRBD2 (5 bases). Trimming removed 8 bases at V and 2 bases at J, with 11 bases between. Looked up from germline, CDR1 is MNHNY and CDR2 is SVGAGI (reference sequence). This CDR3 has 13 amino acids. CDR3 residues: CASQSGYTDTQYF. The CDR3 DNA reads TGTGCCAGCCAGAGCGGATACACAGATACGCAGTATTTT.

This clone was seen only a few times. This chain's CDR3 is CASSGQGQETQYF. In nucleotides, the CDR3 is TGTGCCAGCAGCGGACAGGGCCAAGAGACCCAGTACTTC. The chain joins TRBV11-3 to TRBJ2-5; 8 bases map to TRBD1. J was trimmed by 1 base and V by 5 bases; bases with no gene match: 0. The CDR3 contains 13 residues. Germline assignment: CDR1 SGHNT and CDR2 YENEEA. Full variable domain (missing parts from reference TRBV11-3 and TRBJ2-5): EAGVVQSPRYKIIEKKQPVAFWCNPISGHNTLYWYLQNLGQGPELLIRYENEEAVDDSQLPKDRFSAERLKGVDSTLKIQPAELGDSAVYLCASSGQGQETQYFGPGTRLLVL.

The rearrangement joins TRBV6-5 to TRBJ2-7, with no clear D. CDR1 is MNHEY, CDR2 SVGAGI, per germline. The CDR3 runs to 14 residues. With 0 bases removed from V and 2 bases from J, the gap between germline ends came to 8 bases. Here the CDR3 DNA reads TGTGCCAGCAGTTACTCGATTGAAACCTACGAGCAGTACTTC. This gives the protein CASSYSIETYEQYF.

This clone was counted only a few times. This sequence joins TRBV6-6 and TRBJ2-5, with D hard to call. The V end was cut by 2 bases, the J end by 5 bases, with 3 bases between. This CDR3 contains 11 residues. CDR1 is MNHNY, CDR2 SVGAGI, per germline (reference sequence). The CDR3 loop is CASSYGETQYF. CDR3 sequence (DNA): TGTGCCAGCAGTTACGGGGAGACCCAGTACTTC.

The rearrangement joins TRBV6-1 to TRBJ2-7; the D is unclear. This CDR3 region has 15 residues. The V end was cut by 4 bases, the J end by 0 bases, with 13 bases between. Germline V gene lookup returns CDR1 MNHNS and CDR2 SASEGT. The CDR3 loop reads CASSGLGLISYEQYF. In DNA form, the CDR3 reads TGTGCCAGCAGTGGTCTGGGGTTAATCTCCTACGAGCAGTACTTC.

The chain joins TRBV18 to TRBJ2-6, with D uncertain. With 3 bases removed from V and 0 bases from J, the gap between germline ends came to 12 bases. The CDR3 runs to 17 residues. The germline V gene has CDR1 KGHSH and CDR2 LQKENI. CDR3 amino acids: CASSPASRNSGANVLTF. As DNA, the CDR3 is TGTGCCAGCTCACCTGCGTCCAGAAACTCTGGGGCCAACGTCCTGACTTTC.

The chain links TRBV18 to TRBJ2-1; 8 bases map to TRBD1. The junction had 8 bases not matched to a gene; V was cut back by 0 bases and J by 7 bases. The CDR3 spans 16 residues. Per the germline V gene, CDR1 is KGHSH and CDR2 is LQKENI. CDR3 sequence (DNA): TGTGCCAGCTCACCACCATCCAGGGGGCGCTGGAATGAGCAGTTCTTC. It codes for CASSPPSRGRWNEQFF.

The V and J genes are TRBV5-8 and TRBJ1-2; D may be TRBD1 (5 bases). Germline V lookup: CDR1 SGHTS, CDR2 YDEGEE. Trimming took 2 bases from V and 9 from J, leaving 11 bases between them. The CDR3 is 12 amino acids. The DNA of the CDR3 is TGTGCCAGCAGCTTACCAGGGAATCGCTACACCTTC. Its protein is CASSLPGNRYTF.

The CDR3 sequence is CASSSDTGELFF. In nucleotides, the CDR3 is TGTGCCAGCAGCTCGGACACCGGGGAGCTGTTTTTT. This chain connects TRBV5-8 to TRBJ2-2; D gene uncertain. Germline-derived CDR1 and CDR2 are SGHTS and YDEGEE. The length of the CDR3 is 12 residues. Trimming cost V 3 bases and J 3 bases, with 3 bases left between them.

The genes are TRBV11-3 and TRBJ2-7; TRBD1 matches at 9 bases. V dropped 5 bases and J dropped 6; count of bases not matched to a gene: 5. CDR3 length: 13 residues. CDR1 is SGHNT and CDR2 is YENEEA in the germline V gene. The CDR3 protein is CASSLGTGSEQYF. The DNA of the CDR3 is TGTGCCAGCAGCCTTGGGACAGGGAGCGAGCAGTACTTC.

The chain carries TRBV6-5 and TRBJ1-4, with D maybe TRBD1 (5 bases). Between the trimmed V and J ends, which lost 8 bases and 8 bases, there was a span of 15 bases. Germline V gene lookup returns CDR1 MNHEY and CDR2 SVGAGI. The CDR3 runs 13 residues. The CDR3 DNA is TGTGCCAGCCAGAGAGGGGCGGCGGAAAAACTGTTTTTT. Amino acid sequence: CASQRGAAEKLFF.

This clone was recorded only once. This chain connects TRBV4-3 to TRBJ1-2; TRBD1 matches at 11 bases. V lost 1 base and J lost 4; bases outside the gene matches: 2. Germline CDR1 is LGHNA and CDR2 is YSLEER. The CDR3 runs to 15 residues. The CDR3 sequence is CASSQGTGGSYGYTF. For the CDR3, the DNA is TGCGCCAGCAGCCAAGGGACAGGGGGCAGCTATGGCTACACCTTC.

The chain carries TRBV6-5 and TRBJ1-2, with TRBD1 matching 7 bases. The CDR3 sequence is 13 residues long. J lost 4 bases, V lost 6 bases, and 5 bases had no gene match. Germline V gene lookup returns CDR1 MNHEY and CDR2 SVGAGI. CDR3 amino acids: CASSPDRFYGYTF. The DNA of the CDR3 is TGTGCCAGCAGCCCGGACAGGTTCTATGGCTACACCTTC.

This clone has only a few counts. The V call is TRBV5-8, the J call TRBJ1-1; the D is unclear. CDR1 is SGHTS, CDR2 YDEGEE, per germline. With 1 base removed from V and 2 bases from J, the gap between germline ends came to 0 bases. This CDR3 has 11 residues. The CDR3 coding sequence is TGTGCCAGCAGCTTGAACACTGAAGCTTTCTTT. Encoded protein: CASSLNTEAFF. The full variable domain, completed using reference TRBV5-8 and TRBJ1-1, is EAGVTQSPTHLIKTRGQQATLRCSPISGHTSVYWYQQALGLGLQFLLWYDEGEERNRGNFPPRFSGRQFPNYSSELNVNALELEDSALYLCASSLNTEAFFGQGTRLTVV.

The rearrangement uses TRBV11-3 and TRBJ2-3; D is uncertain. Trimming pared 1 base from V and 0 bases from J, leaving 11 bases between. Germline loops: CDR1 SGHNT, CDR2 YENEEA. The CDR3 is 16 residues long. As DNA, the CDR3 is TGTGCCAGCAGCTTAGTTACACCCTCTAGCACAGATACGCAGTATTTT. This codes for CASSLVTPSSTDTQYF.

This clone was observed once. One junction end does not reproduce the germline sequence, and a read error may be involved. V and J are TRBV7-7 and TRBJ2-5; the match to TRBD1 covers 10 bases. Germline lookup yields CDR1 SSHAT and CDR2 FNYEAQ (reference sequence). The CDR3 runs 15 residues. Here the CDR3 reads CASSLGTGVMETQYF. Here the CDR3 DNA reads TGTGCTAGCAGCTTAGGGACAGGGGTGATGGAGACCCAGTACTTC.

Only a few counts were recorded for this clone. The chain uses TRBV7-8 and TRBJ2-3; no firm D call. The V end was cut by 6 bases, the J end by 1 base, with 14 bases between. Per germline, CDR1 SGHVS and CDR2 FQNEAQ. This CDR3 is built from 15 residues. CDR3 sequence: CASRRDLIGTDTQYF. CDR3 bases: TGTGCCAGCAGACGAGACTTGATCGGCACAGATACGCAGTATTTT.

This sequence joins TRBV25-1 and TRBJ2-5; D remains ambiguous. The tail of the sequence fits TRBJ2-7 better, so the J call may be wrong. Germline V gene lookup returns CDR1 MGHDK and CDR2 SYGVNS. There are 11 residues in the CDR3. In DNA, the CDR3 is TGTGCCAGCAGTGAATATGGCGAGCAGTACTTC. It is translated as CASSEYGEQYF.

The V call is TRBV18, the J call TRBJ1-1; D unclear. Germline values: CDR1 KGHSH, CDR2 LQKENI. Trimming pared 4 bases from V and 4 bases from J, leaving 7 bases between. The CDR3 is 12 residues long. In DNA, the CDR3 is TGTGCCAGCTCACTTCGAACCACTGAAGCTTTCTTT. Protein: CASSLRTTEAFF.

The rearrangement links TRBV7-2 to TRBJ2-5, with TRBD2 as a possible D gene (5 bases). The J call may be incorrect, as the DNA end agrees better with TRBJ2-7. This CDR3 has 14 residues. CDR1 is SGHTA and CDR2 is FQGNSA in the germline V gene. The CDR3 loop reads CASSLADWSYEQYF. In nucleotides, the CDR3 is TGTGCCAGCAGCTTAGCGGACTGGTCCTACGAGCAGTACTTC.

The V gene is TRBV2, the J gene TRBJ1-4; 7 bases align to TRBD1. The CDR3 has 15 amino acids. The V gene end was trimmed by 6 bases and the J gene end by 3 bases; junction bases not matched to a gene: 7. CDR1 and CDR2 (germline): SNHLY, FYNNEI. CDR3 protein: CASRKQGNPNEKLFF. The CDR3, as DNA: TGTGCCAGCAGGAAACAGGGGAACCCTAATGAAAAACTGTTTTTT.

This chain links TRBV6-1 with TRBJ1-5; 7 nucleotides align to TRBD1. Germline V CDR1 and CDR2: MNHNS, SASEGT. The CDR3 runs 14 residues. V shed 7 bases, J shed 4 bases, and the junction held 7 bases outside the gene matches. The CDR3 loop is CASNDAGGNQPQHF. The CDR3 region has the DNA TGTGCCAGCAATGACGCAGGGGGGAATCAGCCCCAGCATTTT.

The CDR3 protein is CASSAQGASAGNTIYF. The CDR3 region has the DNA TGTGCCAGCAGCGCACAGGGAGCTAGCGCTGGAAACACCATATATTTT. The chain joins TRBV9 to TRBJ1-3; tentative D call: TRBD1 (6 bases). CDR3 size: 16 residues. The germline V and J ends were trimmed by 3 bases and 2 bases, with 15 bases remaining between them. Germline-derived CDR1 and CDR2 are SGDLS and YYNGEE.

The V and J genes are TRBV19 and TRBJ2-1; D is unclear. CDR1 is LNHDA and CDR2 is SQIVND in the germline V gene (reference sequence). This CDR3 contains 13 residues. Between the trimmed V and J ends, which lost 2 bases and 5 bases, there was a span of 7 bases. The DNA of the CDR3 is TGTGCCAGTAGTATAACGTCTAACAATGAGCAGTTCTTC. It encodes CASSITSNNEQFF.

The CDR3 DNA sequence: TGTGCCAGCAGCTTAAGGGCCTCTGGACAGAGCACAGATACGCAGTATTTT. This sequence encodes CASSLRASGQSTDTQYF. This chain links TRBV7-2 with TRBJ2-3; maybe TRBD1 (6 bases). From germline, CDR1 is SGHTA and CDR2 FQGNSA. The CDR3 has 17 residues. Trimming stripped 2 bases from V and 0 bases from J, with 15 bases between.

This chain connects TRBV19 to TRBJ2-2; no firm D call. Germline CDR1 is LNHDA and CDR2 is SQIVND (reference sequence). This CDR3 spans 14 amino acids. V was pared by 5 bases and J by 1 base, with 8 bases between. CDR3 in DNA: TGTGCCAGTAGTGGGCTCCTGAACACCGGGGAGCTGTTTTTT. This translates into CASSGLLNTGELFF.

The chain carries TRBV30 and TRBJ1-1; perhaps TRBD1 as D (6 bases). The germline V gene has CDR1 GTSNPN and CDR2 SVGIG (reference sequence). V lost 3 bases to trimming and J lost 1 base, with 12 bases between them. The CDR3 is 14 amino acids. CDR3 region: CAWSLLQGNTEAFF. CDR3 nucleotides: TGTGCCTGGAGCTTGTTACAGGGGAACACTGAAGCTTTCTTT.

The V call is TRBV9, the J call TRBJ1-1; D remains unclear. The CDR3 spans 14 residues. The V end was cut by 4 bases, the J end by 1 base, with 11 bases between. The germline gives CDR1 SGDLS, CDR2 YYNGEE. The CDR3 protein is CASSSRTENTEAFF. The CDR3 region has the DNA TGTGCCAGCAGCTCACGAACAGAGAACACTGAAGCTTTCTTT.

This clone came up a few times. The CDR3 is CSVGSPDKSYNEQFF. The CDR3 DNA reads as TGCAGCGTTGGTAGTCCGGATAAGTCCTACAATGAGCAGTTCTTC. The chain has TRBV29-1 and TRBJ2-1; no firm D call. The CDR3 has 15 residues. In germline, CDR1 is SQVTM, CDR2 ANQGSEA. Trimming removed 4 bases at V and 1 base at J, with 14 bases between.

The rearrangement links TRBV5-4 to TRBJ2-1; 7 positions agree with TRBD2. The CDR3 covers 16 residues. V was clipped by 4 bases and J by 4 bases; unmatched bases: 11. In germline, CDR1 is SGHNT, CDR2 YYREEE (reference sequence). Here the CDR3 DNA reads TGTGCCAGCAGCGCCCTACTGGCGCGGGGGTACAATGAGCAGTTCTTC. Its translation: CASSALLARGYNEQFF.

The chain joins TRBV28 to TRBJ2-7; 7 bases match TRBD2. V shed 4 bases, J shed 2 bases, and the junction held 11 bases outside the gene matches. The CDR3 sequence is 16 residues long. The germline gives CDR1 MDHEN, CDR2 SYDVKM. DNA for the CDR3: TGTGCCAGCAGTTCTCCCTGGGGGGGGGAGACCTACGAGCAGTACTTC. Translation gives CASSSPWGGETYEQYF. Looking up the rest from reference TRBV28 and TRBJ2-7 gives the full variable domain: DVKVTQSSRYLVKRTGEKVFLECVQDMDHENMFWYRQDPGLGLRLIYFSYDVKMKEKGDIPEGYSVSREKKERFSLILESASTNQTSMYLCASSSPWGGETYEQYFGPGTRLTVT.

This rearrangement joins TRBV5-1 to TRBJ2-6; D unresolved. Germline assignment: CDR1 SGHRS and CDR2 YFSETQ. This CDR3 comprises 12 residues. The V end was cut by 8 bases, the J end by 0 bases, with 3 bases between. CDR3 region: CASVSGANVLTF. Written as DNA, the CDR3 is TGCGCCAGTGTCTCTGGGGCCAACGTCCTGACTTTC.